This T cell receptor beta chain was captured in a study of blood T cell repertoires in COVID-19. Across the whole study: Samples came from the United States, Italy and Spain, spanning acute and convalescent COVID-19. Sources were T cells, B-cell-depleted T cells, or PBMCs; the material itself was cDNA or gDNA.

The CDR3 extends over 14 amino acids. Deletions cut 0 bases from V and 5 bases from J, with 11 bases between. Germline V gives CDR1 SGHRS, CDR2 YFSETQ. This table comes from immunoSEQ multiplex PCR, and its TCRdb copy is limited to in-frame clones, with some not included. There are 90,000 to 120,000 clones in the sample; 65% to 80% occur only once, and 4% to 5.5% lies in the top ten. The genes are TRBV5-1 and TRBJ2-5; weak D call: TRBD1 (7 bases). Material for sequencing was peripheral blood. The receptor was isolated from a man aged 70-80 years with acute or convalescent COVID-19. CDR3 residues: CASSLDAGGETQYF. The CDR3, as DNA: TGCGCCAGCAGCTTGGATGCAGGGGGGGAGACCCAGTACTTC.